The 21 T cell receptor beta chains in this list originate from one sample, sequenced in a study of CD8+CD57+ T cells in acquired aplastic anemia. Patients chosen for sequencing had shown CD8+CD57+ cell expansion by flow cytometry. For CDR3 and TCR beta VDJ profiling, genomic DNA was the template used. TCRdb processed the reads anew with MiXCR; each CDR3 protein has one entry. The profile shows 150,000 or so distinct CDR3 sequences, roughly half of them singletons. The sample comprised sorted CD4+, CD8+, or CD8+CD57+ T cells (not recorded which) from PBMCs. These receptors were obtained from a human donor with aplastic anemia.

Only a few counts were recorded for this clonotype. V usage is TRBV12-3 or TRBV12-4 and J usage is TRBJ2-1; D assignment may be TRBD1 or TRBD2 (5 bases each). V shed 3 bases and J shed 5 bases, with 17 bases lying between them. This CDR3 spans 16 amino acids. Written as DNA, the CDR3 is TGTGCCAGCAGTTTGAGAACTCAGGGACCCCACAATGAGCAGTTCTTC. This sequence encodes CASSLRTQGPHNEQFF.

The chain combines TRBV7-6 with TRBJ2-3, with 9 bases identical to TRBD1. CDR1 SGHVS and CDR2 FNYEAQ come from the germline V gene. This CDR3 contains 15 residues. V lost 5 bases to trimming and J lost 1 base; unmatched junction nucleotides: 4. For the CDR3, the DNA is TGTGCCAGCAGCAGGGGACAGGGAGGCACAGATACGCAGTATTTT. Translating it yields CASSRGQGGTDTQYF.

The DNA for the CDR3 is TGTGCCATCAAGTCTAGCGAGAACACCGGGGAGCTGTTTTTT. This translates into CAIKSSENTGELFF. The V call is TRBV10-3, the J call TRBJ2-2; weak D call: TRBD2 (6 bases). The CDR3 is 14 residues long. The ends were cut back, 7 bases at V and 1 base at J, with 10 bases in the middle. Germline V gene data show CDR1 as ENHRY and CDR2 as SYGVKD.

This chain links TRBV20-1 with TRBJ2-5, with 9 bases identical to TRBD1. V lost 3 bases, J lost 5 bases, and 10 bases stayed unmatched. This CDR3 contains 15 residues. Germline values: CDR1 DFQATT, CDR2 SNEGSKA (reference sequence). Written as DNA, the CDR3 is TGCAGTGCTAGTGACCGGGACAGGGTTGTGGAGACCCAGTACTTC. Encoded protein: CSASDRDRVVETQYF.

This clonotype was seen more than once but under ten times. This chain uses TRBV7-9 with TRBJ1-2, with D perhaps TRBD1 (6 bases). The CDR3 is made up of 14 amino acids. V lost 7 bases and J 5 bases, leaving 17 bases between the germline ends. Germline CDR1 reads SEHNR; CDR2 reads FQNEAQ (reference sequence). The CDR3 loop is CASTWGAHAYGYTF. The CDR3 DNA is TGTGCCAGCACCTGGGGGGCCCACGCGTATGGCTACACCTTC.

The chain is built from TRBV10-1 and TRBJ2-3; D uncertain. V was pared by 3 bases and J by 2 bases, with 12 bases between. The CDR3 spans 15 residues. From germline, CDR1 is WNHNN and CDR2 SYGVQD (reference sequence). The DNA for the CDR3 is TGCGCCAGCAGTGACCGAGGCAACCCCACAGATACGCAGTATTTT. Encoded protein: CASSDRGNPTDTQYF.

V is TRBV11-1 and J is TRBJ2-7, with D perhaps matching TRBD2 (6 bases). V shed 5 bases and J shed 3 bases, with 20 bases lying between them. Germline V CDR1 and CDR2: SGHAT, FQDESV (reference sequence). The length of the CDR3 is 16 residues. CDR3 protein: CASSLRTGELIYEQYF. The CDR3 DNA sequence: TGTGCCAGCAGCCTAAGGACGGGGGAACTTATCTACGAGCAGTACTTC.

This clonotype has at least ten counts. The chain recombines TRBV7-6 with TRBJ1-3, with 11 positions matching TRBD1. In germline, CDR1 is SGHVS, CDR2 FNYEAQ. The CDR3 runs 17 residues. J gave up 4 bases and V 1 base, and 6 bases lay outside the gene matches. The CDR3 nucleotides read TGTGCCAGCAGCTTAGAAGGACAGGGGGCTGCAGGAAACACCATATATTTT. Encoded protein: CASSLEGQGAAGNTIYF.

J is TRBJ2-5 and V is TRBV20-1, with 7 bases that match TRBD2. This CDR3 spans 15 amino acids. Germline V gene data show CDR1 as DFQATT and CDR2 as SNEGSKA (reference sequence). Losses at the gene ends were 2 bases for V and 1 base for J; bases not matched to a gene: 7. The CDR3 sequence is CSARSASGTQETQYF. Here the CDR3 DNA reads TGCAGTGCTAGATCGGCTAGCGGTACCCAAGAGACCCAGTACTTC.

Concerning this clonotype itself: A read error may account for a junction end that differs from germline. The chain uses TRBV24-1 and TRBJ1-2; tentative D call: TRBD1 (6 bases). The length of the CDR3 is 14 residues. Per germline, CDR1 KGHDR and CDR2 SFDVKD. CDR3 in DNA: TGTACCACCAGTGATTTATGGGGGCAGGGTGGCTACACCTTC. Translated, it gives CTTSDLWGQGGYTF.

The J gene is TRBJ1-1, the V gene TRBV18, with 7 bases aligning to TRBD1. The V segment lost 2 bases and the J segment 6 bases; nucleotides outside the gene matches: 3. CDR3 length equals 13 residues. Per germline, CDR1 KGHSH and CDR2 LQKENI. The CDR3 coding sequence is TGTGCCAGCTCACCATCGACAGGGTCTGAAGCTTTCTTT. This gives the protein CASSPSTGSEAFF.

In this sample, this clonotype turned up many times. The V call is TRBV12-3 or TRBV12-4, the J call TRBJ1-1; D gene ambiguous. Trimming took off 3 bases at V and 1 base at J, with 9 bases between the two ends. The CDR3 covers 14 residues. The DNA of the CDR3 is TGTGCCAGCAGTTTTGCGGCGGGGAACACTGAAGCTTTCTTT. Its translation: CASSFAAGNTEAFF.

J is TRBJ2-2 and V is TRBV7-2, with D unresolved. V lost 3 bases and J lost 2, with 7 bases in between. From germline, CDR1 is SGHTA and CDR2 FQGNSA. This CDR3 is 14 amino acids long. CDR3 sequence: CASSFNGNTGELFF. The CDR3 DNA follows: TGTGCCAGCAGCTTTAACGGAAACACCGGGGAGCTGTTTTTT.

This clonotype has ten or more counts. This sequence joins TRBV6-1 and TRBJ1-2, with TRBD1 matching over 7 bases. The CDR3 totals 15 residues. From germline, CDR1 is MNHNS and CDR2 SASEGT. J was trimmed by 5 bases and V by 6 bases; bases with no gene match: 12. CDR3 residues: CASRPQGGIFYGYTF. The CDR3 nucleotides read TGTGCCAGCAGGCCGCAGGGGGGGATCTTTTATGGCTACACCTTC.

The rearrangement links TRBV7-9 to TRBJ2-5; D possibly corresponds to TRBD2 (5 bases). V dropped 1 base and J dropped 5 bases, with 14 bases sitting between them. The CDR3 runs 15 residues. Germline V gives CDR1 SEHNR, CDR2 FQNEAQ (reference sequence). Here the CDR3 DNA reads TGTGCCAGCAGCTTAGGTAATAGCGCCCAGGAGACCCAGTACTTC. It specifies CASSLGNSAQETQYF.

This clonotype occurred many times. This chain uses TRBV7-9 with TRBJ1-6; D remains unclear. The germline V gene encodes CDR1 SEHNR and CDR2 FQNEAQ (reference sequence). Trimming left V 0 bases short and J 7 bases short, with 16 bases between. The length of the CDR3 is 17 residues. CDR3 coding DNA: TGTGCCAGCAGCTTAGCCGATTGGTATACAGCCAATTCACCCCTCCACTTT. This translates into CASSLADWYTANSPLHF. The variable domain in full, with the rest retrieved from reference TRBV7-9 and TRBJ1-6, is DTGVSQNPRHKITKRGQNVTFRCDPISEHNRLYWYRQTLGQGPEFLTYFQNEAQLEKSRLLSDRFSAERPKGSFSTLEIQRTEQGDSAMYLCASSLADWYTANSPLHFGNGTRLTVT.

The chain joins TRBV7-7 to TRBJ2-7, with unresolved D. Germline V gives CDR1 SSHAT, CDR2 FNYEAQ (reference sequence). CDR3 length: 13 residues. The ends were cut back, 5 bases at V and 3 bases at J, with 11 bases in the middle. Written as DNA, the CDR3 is TGTGCCAGCAGCCATTTAGACGGCTACGAGCAGTACTTC. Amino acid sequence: CASSHLDGYEQYF.

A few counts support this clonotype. This CDR3 reads CATSRGGQRYGYTF. CDR3 DNA sequence: TGTGCCACCAGCAGAGGGGGACAGCGCTATGGCTACACCTTC. The chain uses TRBV15 and TRBJ1-2, with 7 nucleotides matching TRBD1. V dropped 1 base and J dropped 4; count of bases not matched to a gene: 3. Germline lookup yields CDR1 LNHNV and CDR2 YYDKDF (reference sequence). The CDR3 loop spans 14 amino acids.

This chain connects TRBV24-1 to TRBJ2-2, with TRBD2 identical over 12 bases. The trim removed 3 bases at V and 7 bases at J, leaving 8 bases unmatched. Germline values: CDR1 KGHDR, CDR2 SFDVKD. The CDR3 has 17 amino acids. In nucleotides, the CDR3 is TGTGCCACCAGTGATACTAGCGGGGGGCCAAGGATCGGGGAGCTGTTTTTT. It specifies CATSDTSGGPRIGELFF.

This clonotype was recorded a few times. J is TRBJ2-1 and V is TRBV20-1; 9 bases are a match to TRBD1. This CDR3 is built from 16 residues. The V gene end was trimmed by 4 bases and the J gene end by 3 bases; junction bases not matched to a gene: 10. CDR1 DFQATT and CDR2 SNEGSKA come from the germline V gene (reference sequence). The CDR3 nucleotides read TGCAGTGCTAATCCGGGACAGGGTATCGTCTACAATGAGCAGTTCTTC. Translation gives CSANPGQGIVYNEQFF.

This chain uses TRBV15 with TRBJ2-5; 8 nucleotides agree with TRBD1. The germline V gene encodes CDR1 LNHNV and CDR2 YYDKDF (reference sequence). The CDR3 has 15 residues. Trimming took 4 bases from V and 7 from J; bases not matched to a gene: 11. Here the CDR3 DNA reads TGTGCCACCAGCACTTTAACAGGGGGTGTCGTGACCCAGTACTTC. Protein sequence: CATSTLTGGVVTQYF.